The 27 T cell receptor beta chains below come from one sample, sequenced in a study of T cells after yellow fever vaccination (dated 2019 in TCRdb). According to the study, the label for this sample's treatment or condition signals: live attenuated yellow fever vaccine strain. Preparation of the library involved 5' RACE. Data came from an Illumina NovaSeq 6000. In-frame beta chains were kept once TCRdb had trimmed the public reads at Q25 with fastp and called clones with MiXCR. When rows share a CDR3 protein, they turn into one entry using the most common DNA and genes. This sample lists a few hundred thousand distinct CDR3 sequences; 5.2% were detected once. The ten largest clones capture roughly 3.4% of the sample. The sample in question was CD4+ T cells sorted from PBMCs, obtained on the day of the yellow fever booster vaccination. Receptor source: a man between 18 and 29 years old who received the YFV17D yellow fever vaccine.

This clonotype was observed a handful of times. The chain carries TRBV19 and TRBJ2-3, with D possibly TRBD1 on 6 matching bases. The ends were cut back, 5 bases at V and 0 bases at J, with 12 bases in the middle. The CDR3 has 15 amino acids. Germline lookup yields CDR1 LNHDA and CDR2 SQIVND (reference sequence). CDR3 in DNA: TGTGCCAGTAGTCCAGGGGCCATAAGCACAGATACGCAGTATTTT. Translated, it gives CASSPGAISTDTQYF.

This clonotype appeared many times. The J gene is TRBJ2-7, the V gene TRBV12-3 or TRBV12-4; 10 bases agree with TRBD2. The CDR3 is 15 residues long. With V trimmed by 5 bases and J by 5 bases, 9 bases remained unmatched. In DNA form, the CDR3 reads TGTGCCAGCAGTCAGAGCGGGGGGGCACAGAACGAGCAGTACTTC. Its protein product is CASSQSGGAQNEQYF.

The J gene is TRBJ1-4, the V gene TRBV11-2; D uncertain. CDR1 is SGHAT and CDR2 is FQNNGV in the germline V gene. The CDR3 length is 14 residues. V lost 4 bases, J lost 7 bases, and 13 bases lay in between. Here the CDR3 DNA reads TGTGCCAGCAGCTATACAGTACCCCCTGAAAAACTGTTTTTT. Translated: CASSYTVPPEKLFF.

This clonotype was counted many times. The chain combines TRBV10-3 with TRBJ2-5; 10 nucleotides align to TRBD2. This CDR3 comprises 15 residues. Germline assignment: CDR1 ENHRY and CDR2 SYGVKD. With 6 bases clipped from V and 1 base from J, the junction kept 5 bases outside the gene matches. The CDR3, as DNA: TGTGCCATCAGGAGTAGCGGGGGGCTCCAAGAGACCCAGTACTTC. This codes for CAIRSSGGLQETQYF.

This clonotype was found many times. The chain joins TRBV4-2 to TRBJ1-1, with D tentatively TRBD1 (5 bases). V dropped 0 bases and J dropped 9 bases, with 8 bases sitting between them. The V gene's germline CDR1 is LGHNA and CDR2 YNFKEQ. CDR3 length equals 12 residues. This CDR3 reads CASSQDGAKAFF. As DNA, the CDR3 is TGTGCCAGCAGCCAAGACGGGGCAAAAGCTTTCTTT.

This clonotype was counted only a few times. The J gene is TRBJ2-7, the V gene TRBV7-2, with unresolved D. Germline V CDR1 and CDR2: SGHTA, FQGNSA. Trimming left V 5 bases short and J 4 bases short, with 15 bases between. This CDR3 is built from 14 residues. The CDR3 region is CASSPREGYYEQYV. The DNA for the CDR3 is TGTGCCAGCAGCCCCCGAGAAGGGTATTACGAGCAGTACGTC.

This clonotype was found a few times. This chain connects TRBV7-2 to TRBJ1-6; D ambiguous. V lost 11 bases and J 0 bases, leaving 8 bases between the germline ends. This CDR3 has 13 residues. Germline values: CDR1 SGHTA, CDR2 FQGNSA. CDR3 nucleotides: TGTGCCGTACGGAGCTCCTATAATTCACCCCTCCACTTT. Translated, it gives CAVRSSYNSPLHF. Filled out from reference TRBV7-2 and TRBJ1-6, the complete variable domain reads GAGVSQSPSNKVTEKGKDVELRCDPISGHTALYWYRQSLGQGLEFLIYFQGNSAPDKSGLPSDRFSAERTGGSVSTLTIQRTQQEDSAVYLCAVRSSYNSPLHFGNGTRLTVT.

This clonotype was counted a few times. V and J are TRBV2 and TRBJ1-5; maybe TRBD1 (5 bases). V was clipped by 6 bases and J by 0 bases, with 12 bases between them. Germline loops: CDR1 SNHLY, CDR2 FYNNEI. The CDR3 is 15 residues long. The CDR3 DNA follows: TGTGCCAGCAGGACCAGGGCGGGTAGCAATCAGCCCCAGCATTTT. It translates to CASRTRAGSNQPQHF.

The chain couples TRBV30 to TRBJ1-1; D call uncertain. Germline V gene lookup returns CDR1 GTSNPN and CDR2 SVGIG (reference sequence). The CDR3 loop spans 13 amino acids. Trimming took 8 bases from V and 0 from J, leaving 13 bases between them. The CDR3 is CAGSQNMNTEAFF. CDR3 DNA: TGTGCCGGTTCACAGAATATGAACACTGAAGCTTTCTTT.

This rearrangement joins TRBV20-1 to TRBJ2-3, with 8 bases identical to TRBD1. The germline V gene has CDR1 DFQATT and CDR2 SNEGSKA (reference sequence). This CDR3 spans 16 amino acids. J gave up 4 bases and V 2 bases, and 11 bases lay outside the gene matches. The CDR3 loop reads CSARTGQGRGPDTQYF. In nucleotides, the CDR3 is TGCAGTGCTAGAACCGGACAGGGACGCGGGCCAGATACGCAGTATTTT.

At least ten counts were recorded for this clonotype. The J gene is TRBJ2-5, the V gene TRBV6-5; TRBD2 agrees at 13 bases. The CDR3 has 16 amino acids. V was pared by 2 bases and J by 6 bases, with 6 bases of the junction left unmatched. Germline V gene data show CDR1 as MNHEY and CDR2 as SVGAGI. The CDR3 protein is CASSYTGLAGPQTQYF. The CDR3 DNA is TGTGCCAGCAGTTACACGGGACTAGCGGGACCACAGACCCAGTACTTC.

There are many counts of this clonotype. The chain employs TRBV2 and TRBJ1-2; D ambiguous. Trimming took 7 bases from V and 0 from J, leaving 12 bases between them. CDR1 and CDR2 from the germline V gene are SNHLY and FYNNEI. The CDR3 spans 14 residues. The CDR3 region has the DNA TGTGCCAGCATCCCGGGAGCACCTAACTATGGCTACACCTTC. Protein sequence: CASIPGAPNYGYTF.

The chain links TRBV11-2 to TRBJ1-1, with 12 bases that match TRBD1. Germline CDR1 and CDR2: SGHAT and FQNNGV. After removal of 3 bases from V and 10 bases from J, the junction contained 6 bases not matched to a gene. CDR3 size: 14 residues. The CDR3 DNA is TGTGCCAGCAGCTTTGGGACAGGGGGCTTCCGAGCTTTCTTT. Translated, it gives CASSFGTGGFRAFF.

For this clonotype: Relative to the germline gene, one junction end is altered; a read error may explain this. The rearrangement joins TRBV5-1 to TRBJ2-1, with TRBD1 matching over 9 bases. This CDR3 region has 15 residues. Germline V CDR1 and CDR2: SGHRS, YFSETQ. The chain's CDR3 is CDSSPDRGSDNEQFF. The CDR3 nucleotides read TGCGACAGCAGCCCCGACAGGGGGTCCGACAATGAGCAGTTCTTC.

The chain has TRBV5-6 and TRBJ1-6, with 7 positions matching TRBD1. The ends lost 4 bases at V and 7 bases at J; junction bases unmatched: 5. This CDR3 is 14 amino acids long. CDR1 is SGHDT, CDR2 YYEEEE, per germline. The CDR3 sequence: CASSPGDRNSPLHF. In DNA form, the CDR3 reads TGTGCCAGCAGCCCCGGGGACAGAAATTCACCCCTCCACTTT.

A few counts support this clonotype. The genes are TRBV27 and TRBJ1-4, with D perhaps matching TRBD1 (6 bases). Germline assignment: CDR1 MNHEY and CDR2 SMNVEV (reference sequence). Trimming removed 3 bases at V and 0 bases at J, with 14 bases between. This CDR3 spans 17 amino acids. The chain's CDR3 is CASSFLGRGATNEKLFF. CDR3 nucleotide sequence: TGTGCCAGCAGTTTTCTAGGGAGGGGGGCAACTAATGAAAAACTGTTTTTT.

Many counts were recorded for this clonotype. The CDR3: CSVEAPGLEQYF. The DNA for the CDR3 is TGCAGCGTGGAGGCCCCAGGGCTCGAGCAGTACTTC. The chain combines TRBV29-1 with TRBJ2-7, with D perhaps being TRBD1 or TRBD2 (5 bases each). V lost 6 bases and J 6 bases, leaving 15 bases between the germline ends. The CDR3 loop spans 12 amino acids. CDR1 and CDR2 from the germline V gene are SQVTM and ANQGSEA.

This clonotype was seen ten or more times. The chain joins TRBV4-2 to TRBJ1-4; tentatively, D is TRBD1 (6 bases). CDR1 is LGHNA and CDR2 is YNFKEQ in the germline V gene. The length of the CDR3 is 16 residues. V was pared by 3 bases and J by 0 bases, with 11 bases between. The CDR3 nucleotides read TGTGCCAGCAGCCACCCACAGGGATCAACTAATGAAAAACTGTTTTTT. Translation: CASSHPQGSTNEKLFF.

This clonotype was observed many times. The CDR3 spells CASSPDITDTQYF. Here the CDR3 DNA reads TGCGCCAGCAGCCCGGATATCACAGATACGCAGTATTTT. The J gene is TRBJ2-3, the V gene TRBV5-1; unclear D gene. V lost 4 bases and J 2 bases, leaving 8 bases between the germline ends. Germline V gives CDR1 SGHRS, CDR2 YFSETQ. The CDR3 sequence is 13 residues long.

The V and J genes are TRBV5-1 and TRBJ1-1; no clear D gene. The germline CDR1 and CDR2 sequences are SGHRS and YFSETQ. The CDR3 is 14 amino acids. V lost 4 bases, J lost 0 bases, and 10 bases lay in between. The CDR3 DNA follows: TGCGCCAGCAGCCAGTGGACTGTGAACACTGAAGCTTTCTTT. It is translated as CASSQWTVNTEAFF.

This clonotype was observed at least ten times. The CDR3 bases are TGTGCCAGCAGTACCTCGGGCGGGACCCCGCACAATGAGCAGTTCTTC. This sequence encodes CASSTSGGTPHNEQFF. The chain joins TRBV6-2 or TRBV6-3 to TRBJ2-1; perhaps TRBD2 as D (6 bases). Looked up from germline, CDR1 is MNHEY and CDR2 is SVGEGT. The CDR3 spans 16 residues. V shed 5 bases and J shed 5 bases, with 19 bases lying between them.

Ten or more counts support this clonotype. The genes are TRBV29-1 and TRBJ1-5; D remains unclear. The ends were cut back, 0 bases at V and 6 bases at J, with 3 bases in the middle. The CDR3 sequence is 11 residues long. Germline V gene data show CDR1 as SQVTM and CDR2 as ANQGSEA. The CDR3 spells CSVEDAQPQHF. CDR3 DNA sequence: TGCAGCGTTGAAGATGCTCAGCCCCAGCATTTT.

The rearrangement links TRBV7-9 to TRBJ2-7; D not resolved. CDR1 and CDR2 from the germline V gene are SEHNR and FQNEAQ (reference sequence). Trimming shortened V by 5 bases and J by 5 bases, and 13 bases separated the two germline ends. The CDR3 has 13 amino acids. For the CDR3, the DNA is TGTGCCAGCAGCCTCCTGGGTCTTAACGAGCAGTACGTC. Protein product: CASSLLGLNEQYV.

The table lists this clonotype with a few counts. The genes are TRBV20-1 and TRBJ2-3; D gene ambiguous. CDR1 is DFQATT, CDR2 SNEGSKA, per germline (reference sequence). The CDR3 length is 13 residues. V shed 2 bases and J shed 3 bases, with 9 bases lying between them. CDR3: CSARTDSTDTQYF. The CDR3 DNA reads TGCAGTGCTAGAACAGACTCAACAGATACGCAGTATTTT.

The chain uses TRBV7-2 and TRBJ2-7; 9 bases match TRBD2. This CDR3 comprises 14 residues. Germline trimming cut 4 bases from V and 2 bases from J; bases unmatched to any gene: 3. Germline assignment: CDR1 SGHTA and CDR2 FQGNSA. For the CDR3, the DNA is TGTGCCAGCAGCTCCTTAGCGGGGGCCTACGAGCAGTACTTC. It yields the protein CASSSLAGAYEQYF. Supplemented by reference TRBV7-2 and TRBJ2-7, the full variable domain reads GAGVSQSPSNKVTEKGKDVELRCDPISGHTALYWYRQSLGQGLEFLIYFQGNSAPDKSGLPSDRFSAERTGGSVSTLTIQRTQQEDSAVYLCASSSLAGAYEQYFGPGTRLTVT.

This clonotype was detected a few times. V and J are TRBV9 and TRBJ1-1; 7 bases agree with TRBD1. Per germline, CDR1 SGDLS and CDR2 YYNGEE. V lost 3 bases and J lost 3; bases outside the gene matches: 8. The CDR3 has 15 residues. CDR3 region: CASSGDPQGHTEAFF. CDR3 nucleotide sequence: TGTGCCAGCAGCGGAGATCCACAGGGGCACACTGAAGCTTTCTTT. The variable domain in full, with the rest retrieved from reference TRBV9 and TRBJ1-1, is DSGVTQTPKHLITATGQRVTLRCSPRSGDLSVYWYQQSLDQGLQFLIQYYNGEERAKGNILERFSAQQFPDLHSELNLSSLELGDSALYFCASSGDPQGHTEAFFGQGTRLTVV.

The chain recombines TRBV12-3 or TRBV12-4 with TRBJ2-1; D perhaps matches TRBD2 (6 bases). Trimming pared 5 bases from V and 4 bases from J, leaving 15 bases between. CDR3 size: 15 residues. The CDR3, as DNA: TGTGCCAGCAGTCTGGAGGTCGGGAGTTACAATGAGCAGTTCTTC. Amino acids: CASSLEVGSYNEQFF.